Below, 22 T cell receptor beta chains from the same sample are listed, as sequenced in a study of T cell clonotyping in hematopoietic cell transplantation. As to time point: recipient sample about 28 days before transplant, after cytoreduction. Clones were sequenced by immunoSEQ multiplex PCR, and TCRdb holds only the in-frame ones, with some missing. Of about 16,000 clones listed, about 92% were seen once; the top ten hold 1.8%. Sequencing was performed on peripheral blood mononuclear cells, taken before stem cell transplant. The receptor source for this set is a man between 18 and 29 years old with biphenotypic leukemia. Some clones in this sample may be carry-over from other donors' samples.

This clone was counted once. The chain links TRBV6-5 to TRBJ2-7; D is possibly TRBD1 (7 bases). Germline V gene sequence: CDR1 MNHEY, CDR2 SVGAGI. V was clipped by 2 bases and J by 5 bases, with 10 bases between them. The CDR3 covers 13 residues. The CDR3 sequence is CASSYQGGNEQYF. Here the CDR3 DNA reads TGTGCCAGCAGTTACCAGGGGGGCAACGAGCAGTACTTC.

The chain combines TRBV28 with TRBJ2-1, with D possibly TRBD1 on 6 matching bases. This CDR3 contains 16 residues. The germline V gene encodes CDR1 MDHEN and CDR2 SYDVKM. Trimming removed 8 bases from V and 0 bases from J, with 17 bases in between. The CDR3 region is CASLTGSLSSYNEQFF. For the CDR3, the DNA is TGTGCCAGCCTCACAGGGTCCTTAAGCTCCTACAATGAGCAGTTCTTC.

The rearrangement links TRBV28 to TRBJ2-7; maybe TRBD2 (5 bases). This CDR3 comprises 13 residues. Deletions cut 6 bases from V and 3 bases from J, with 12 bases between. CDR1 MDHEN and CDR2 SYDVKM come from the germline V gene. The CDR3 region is CASSPDGDYEQYF. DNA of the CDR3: TGTGCCAGCAGCCCAGACGGGGACTACGAGCAGTACTTC.

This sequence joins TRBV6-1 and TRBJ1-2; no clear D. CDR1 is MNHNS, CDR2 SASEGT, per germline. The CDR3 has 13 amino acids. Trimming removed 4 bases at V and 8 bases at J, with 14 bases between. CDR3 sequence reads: CASSGIHSEGYTF. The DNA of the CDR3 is TGTGCCAGCAGTGGTATCCACAGCGAGGGCTACACCTTC.

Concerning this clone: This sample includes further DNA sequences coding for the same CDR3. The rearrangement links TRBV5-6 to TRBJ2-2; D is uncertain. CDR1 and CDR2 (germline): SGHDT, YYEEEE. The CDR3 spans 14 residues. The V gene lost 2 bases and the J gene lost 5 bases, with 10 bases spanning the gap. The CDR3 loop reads CASSFGRGTGELFF. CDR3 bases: TGTGCCAGCAGCTTCGGTCGCGGAACCGGGGAGCTGTTTTTT.

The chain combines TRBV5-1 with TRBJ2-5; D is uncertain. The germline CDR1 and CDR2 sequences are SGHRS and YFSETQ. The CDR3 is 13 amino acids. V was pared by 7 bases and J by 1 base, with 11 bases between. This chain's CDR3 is CASGYGVQETQYF. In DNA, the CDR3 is TGCGCCAGCGGATATGGGGTCCAAGAGACCCAGTACTTC.

In DNA form, the CDR3 reads TGTGCCGCCGCCTTGACTAGCGGGGGGGTAGATACGCAGTATTTT. Protein: CAAALTSGGVDTQYF. The chain uses TRBV6-1 and TRBJ2-3; 14 positions match TRBD2. The germline V gene has CDR1 MNHNS and CDR2 SASEGT. There are 15 residues in the CDR3. V lost 11 bases, J lost 5 bases, and 9 bases stayed unmatched.

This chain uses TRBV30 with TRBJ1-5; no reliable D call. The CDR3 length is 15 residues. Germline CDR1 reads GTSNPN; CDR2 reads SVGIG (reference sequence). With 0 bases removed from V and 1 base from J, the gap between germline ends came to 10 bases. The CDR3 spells CAWSVKGMSNQPQHF. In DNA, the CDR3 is TGTGCCTGGAGTGTAAAGGGCATGAGCAATCAGCCCCAGCATTTT.

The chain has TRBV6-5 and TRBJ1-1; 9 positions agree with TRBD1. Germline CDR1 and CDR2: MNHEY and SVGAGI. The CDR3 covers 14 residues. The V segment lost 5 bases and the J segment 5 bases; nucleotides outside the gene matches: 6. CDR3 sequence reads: CASSEQGARTEAFF. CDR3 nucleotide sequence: TGTGCCAGCAGTGAACAGGGGGCTCGTACTGAAGCTTTCTTT.

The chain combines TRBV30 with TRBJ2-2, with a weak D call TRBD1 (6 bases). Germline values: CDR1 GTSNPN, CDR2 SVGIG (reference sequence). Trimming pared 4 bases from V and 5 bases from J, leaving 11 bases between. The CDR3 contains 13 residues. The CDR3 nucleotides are TGTGCCTGGACAGGGGACCCAACCGGGGAGCTGTTTTTT. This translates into CAWTGDPTGELFF.

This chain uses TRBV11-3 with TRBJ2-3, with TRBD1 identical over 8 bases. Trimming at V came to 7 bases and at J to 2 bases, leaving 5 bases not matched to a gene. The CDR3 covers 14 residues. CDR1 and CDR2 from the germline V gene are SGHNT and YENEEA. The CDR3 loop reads CASNSGGPTDTQYF. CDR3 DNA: TGTGCCAGCAACTCAGGGGGCCCCACAGATACGCAGTATTTT.

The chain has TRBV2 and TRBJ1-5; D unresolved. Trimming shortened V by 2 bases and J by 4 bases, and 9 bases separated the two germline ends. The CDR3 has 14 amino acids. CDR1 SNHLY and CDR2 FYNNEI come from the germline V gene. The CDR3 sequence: CASSELLGNQPQHF. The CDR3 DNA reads TGTGCCAGCAGTGAACTCTTAGGAAATCAGCCCCAGCATTTT.

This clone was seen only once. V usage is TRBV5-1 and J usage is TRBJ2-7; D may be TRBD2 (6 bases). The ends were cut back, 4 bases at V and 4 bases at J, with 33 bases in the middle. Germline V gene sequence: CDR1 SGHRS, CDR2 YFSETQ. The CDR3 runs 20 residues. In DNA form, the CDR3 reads TGCGCCAGCAGCCCCCGAGCGCCAAGTAACGGGGGTCCCCTTGTTTACGAGCAGTACTTC. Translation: CASSPRAPSNGGPLVYEQYF.

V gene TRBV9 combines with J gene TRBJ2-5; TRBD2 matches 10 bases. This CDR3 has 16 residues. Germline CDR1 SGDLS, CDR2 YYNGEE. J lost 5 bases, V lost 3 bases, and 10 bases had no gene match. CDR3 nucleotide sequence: TGTGCCAGCAGCGGCATAGCGGGGGGTTCGAGGGAGACCCAGTACTTC. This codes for CASSGIAGGSRETQYF.

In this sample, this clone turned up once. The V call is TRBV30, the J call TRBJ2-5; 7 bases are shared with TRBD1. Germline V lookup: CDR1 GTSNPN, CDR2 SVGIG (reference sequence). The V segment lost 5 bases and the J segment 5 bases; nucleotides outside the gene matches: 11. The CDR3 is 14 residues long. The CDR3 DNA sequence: TGTGCCTGGGAGTCACGACAGGGTGGCGAGACCCAGTACTTC. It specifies CAWESRQGGETQYF.

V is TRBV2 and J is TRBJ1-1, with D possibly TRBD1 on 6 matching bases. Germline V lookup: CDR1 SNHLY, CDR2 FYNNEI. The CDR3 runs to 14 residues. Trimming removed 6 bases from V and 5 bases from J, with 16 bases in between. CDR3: CASRSGLQGTEAFF. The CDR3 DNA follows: TGTGCCAGCAGATCGGGGCTTCAGGGGACTGAAGCTTTCTTT.

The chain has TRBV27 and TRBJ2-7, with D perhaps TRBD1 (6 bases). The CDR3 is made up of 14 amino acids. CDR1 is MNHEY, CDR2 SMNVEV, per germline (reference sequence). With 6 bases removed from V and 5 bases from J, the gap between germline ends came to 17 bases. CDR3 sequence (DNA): TGTGCCAGCAGCGACCTCCAGGGGATAAACGAGCAGTACTTC. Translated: CASSDLQGINEQYF.

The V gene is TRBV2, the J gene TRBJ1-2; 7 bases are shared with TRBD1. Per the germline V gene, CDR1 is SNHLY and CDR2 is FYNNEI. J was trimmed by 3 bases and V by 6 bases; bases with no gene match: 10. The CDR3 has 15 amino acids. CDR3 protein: CASREQGIPYYGYTF. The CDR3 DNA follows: TGTGCCAGCAGAGAACAGGGGATACCCTACTATGGCTACACCTTC.

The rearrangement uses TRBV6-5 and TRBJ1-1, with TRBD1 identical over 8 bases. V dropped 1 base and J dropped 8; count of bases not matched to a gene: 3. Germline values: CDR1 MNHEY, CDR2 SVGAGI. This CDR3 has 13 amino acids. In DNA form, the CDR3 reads TGTGCCAGCAGTTACTACAGGGGGACCGAAGCTTTCTTT. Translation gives CASSYYRGTEAFF.

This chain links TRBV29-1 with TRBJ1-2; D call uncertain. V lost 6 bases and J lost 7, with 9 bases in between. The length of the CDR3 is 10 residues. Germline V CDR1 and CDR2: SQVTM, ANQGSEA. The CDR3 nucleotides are TGCAGCGTCGAATCTGGTGGCTACACCTTC. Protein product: CSVESGGYTF.

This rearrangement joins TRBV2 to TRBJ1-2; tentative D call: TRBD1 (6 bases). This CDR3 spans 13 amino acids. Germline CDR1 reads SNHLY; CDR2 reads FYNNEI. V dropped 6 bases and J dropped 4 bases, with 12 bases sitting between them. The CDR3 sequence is CASSVTGSYGYTF. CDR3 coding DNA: TGTGCCAGCAGCGTCACAGGGTCCTATGGCTACACCTTC.

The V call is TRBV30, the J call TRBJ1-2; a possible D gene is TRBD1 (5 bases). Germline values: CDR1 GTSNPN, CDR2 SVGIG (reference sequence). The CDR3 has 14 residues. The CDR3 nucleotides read TGTGCTTCTGGGGACCGGGCTTATAACTATGGCTACACCTTC. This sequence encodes CASGDRAYNYGYTF. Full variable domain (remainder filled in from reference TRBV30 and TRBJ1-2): SQTIHQWPATLVQPVGSPLSLECTVEGTSNPNLYWYRQAAGRGLQLLFYSVGIGQISSEVPQNLSASRPQDRQFILSSKKLLLSDSGFYLCASGDRAYNYGYTFGSGTRLTVV.